This T cell receptor beta chain derives from a study of CD8 T cells in ankylosing spondylitis. Trimming at V came to 3 bases and at J to 6 bases, leaving 4 bases not matched to a gene. Germline CDR1 reads LNHDA; CDR2 reads SQIVND (reference sequence). The CDR3 spans 15 residues. Study results and limitations: Earlier authors reported some of these motif variants in reactive arthritis synovial fluid and blood. The disease-linked clones had a CD8+ phenotype and low blood frequencies. Blood of patients with ankylosing spondylitis appeared to be characterized by a TCR beta motif of several highly homologous variants.

TCRdb re-analysed the 5' RACE reads in MiXCR, keeping a single row per CDR3 protein. The table lists approximately 250,000 distinct CDR3 sequences, roughly 8% of them singletons. Comment on this clonotype: Its specificity is not known.

The source is a female donor with ankylosing spondylitis or in good health (not recorded which). The V gene is TRBV19, the J gene TRBJ2-1; 11 bases line up with TRBD1. Sequenced input: blood, either unsorted or a sorted T cell fraction (not recorded which). The CDR3 loop is CASSIPGTGGNEQFF. CDR3 sequence (DNA): TGTGCCAGTAGTATTCCCGGGACAGGGGGCAATGAGCAGTTCTTC.